This record concerns one T cell receptor beta chain sequence. As processed by the authors: The authors estimated nucleated cell counts from reference gene primer amplification. Generated by immunoSEQ multiplex PCR, the TCRdb table keeps only in-frame clones and is missing some. Clone size and V and J calls were adopted from that table, with D and trimming inferred from the DNA. The table lists just over 250,000 clones, roughly 88% of them singletons. These data are taken from a study of blood T cell repertoires in COVID-19. Study summary: The cDNA or gDNA used as material had been derived from T cells, B-cell-depleted T cells, or PBMCs.

Patients at the Seattle site were enrolled during active infection and followed longitudinally. Sequencing was done on a sample of peripheral blood. This sequence was found in a woman between 65 and 79 years old with COVID-19, enrolled during active disease.

CDR3 coding DNA: TGTGCCAGCAGCTTGGATTCCAGTCGAGGCACTGAAGCTTTCTTT. Protein: CASSLDSSRGTEAFF. The chain is built from TRBV5-4 and TRBJ1-1; D call uncertain. Germline CDR1 is SGHNT and CDR2 is YYREEE (reference sequence). The CDR3 covers 15 residues. V was pared by 0 bases and J by 4 bases, with 13 bases between.